This T cell receptor beta chain was recovered during a study of blood T cell repertoires in COVID-19. In the original processing: Amplification from reference gene primers served as the basis for estimated nucleated cell counts. The repertoire was sequenced with immunoSEQ multiplex PCR; TCRdb's copy has only in-frame clones and lacks some. The V and J calls and the clone size are those of that table, but D and trimming were determined from the DNA. The table lists 310,000 or so clones, 70% to 90% of them singletons. Clinical history as reported by participants underpinned cohort assignment. Resolution of symptoms, clearance, or two negative PCRs was present in recovered Cohort 3 donors. The CDR3 consists of 15 residues. The V gene lost 10 bases and the J gene lost 2 bases, with 18 bases spanning the gap. Germline CDR1 and CDR2: PRHDT and FYEKMQ (reference sequence).

This chain joins TRBV13 and TRBJ1-3; the D gene is possibly TRBD1 (6 bases). The source material was PBMCs or T cells enriched from blood (not recorded which). This clonotype originated in a woman younger than 35 who had recovered from COVID-19. The CDR3 here is CAISRAGDPGNTIYF. The CDR3 DNA sequence: TGTGCCATCTCCCGGGCAGGGGATCCTGGAAACACCATATATTTT. The full variable domain, in which reference TRBV13 and TRBJ1-3 provide the parts outside the CDR3, is AAGVIQSPRHLIKEKRETATLKCYPIPRHDTVYWYQQGPGQDPQFLISFYEKMQSDKGSIPDRFSAQQFSDYHSELNMSSLELGDSALYFCAISRAGDPGNTIYFGEGSWLTVV.